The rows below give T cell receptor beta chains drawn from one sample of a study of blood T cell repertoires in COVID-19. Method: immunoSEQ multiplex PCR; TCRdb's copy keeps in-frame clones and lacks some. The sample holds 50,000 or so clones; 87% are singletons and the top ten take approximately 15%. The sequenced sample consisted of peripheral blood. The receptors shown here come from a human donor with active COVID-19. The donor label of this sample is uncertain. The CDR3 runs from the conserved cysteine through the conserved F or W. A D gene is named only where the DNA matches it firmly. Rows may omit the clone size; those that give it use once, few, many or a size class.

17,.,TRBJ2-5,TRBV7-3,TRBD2,TGTGCCAGCAGCCCAGGACTAAGCGGGGGAGGCCAAGAGACCCAGTACTTC,CASSPGLSGGGQETQYF
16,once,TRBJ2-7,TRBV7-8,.,TGTGCCAGCAGCCCAAGCGGAAGCTCAAACTCCTACGAGCAGTACTTC,CASSPSGSSNSYEQYF
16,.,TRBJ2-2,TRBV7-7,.,TGTGCTAGCAGCTTAGTCGGGGGGCCAACCACCGGGGAGCTGTTTTTT,CASSLVGGPTTGELFF
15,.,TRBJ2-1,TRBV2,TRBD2,TGTGCCAGCAGTGAGACTAGCGGGGGGGCCGGTGAGCAGTTCTTC,CASSETSGGAGEQFF
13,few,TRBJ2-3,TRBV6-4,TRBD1,TGTGCCAGCGGGACAGGGCACACAGATACGCAGTATTTT,CASGTGHTDTQYF
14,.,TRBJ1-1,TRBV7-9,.,TGTGCCAGCATCCCGGGGGGGGTTTGGACTGAAGCTTTCTTT,CASIPGGVWTEAFF
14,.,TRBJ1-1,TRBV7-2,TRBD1,TGTGCCAGCAGCTTATCAGGGGGTGTCACTGAAGCTTTCTTT,CASSLSGGVTEAFF
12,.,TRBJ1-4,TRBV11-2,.,TGTGCCAGCAGCCCAACGGAGGAAAAACTGTTTTTT,CASSPTEEKLFF
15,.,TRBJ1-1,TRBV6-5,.,TGTGCCAGCAGTTACTCGCCACCTAGGAGCACTGAAGCTTTCTTT,CASSYSPPRSTEAFF
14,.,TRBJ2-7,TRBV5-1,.,TGCGCCAGCAGCTTGGTCCCAGGGAACTACGAGCAGTACTTC,CASSLVPGNYEQYF
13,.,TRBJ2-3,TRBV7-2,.,TGTGCCAGCAGCATCCAAAGGGGGGATACGCAGTATTTT,CASSIQRGDTQYF
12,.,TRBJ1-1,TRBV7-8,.,TGTGCCAGCAGCTTCTGGGGGGCTGAAGCTTTCTTT,CASSFWGAEAFF
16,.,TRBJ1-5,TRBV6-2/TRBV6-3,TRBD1,TGTGCCAGCAGTACCGGGACAGGGTATAGCAATCAGCCCCAGCATTTT,CASSTGTGYSNQPQHF
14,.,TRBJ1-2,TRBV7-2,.,TGTGCCAGCAGCTTAGCCCGGGGTTATTATGGCTACACCTTC,CASSLARGYYGYTF
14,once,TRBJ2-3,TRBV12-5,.,TGTGCTAGTTGTTGGAGGGAAATAGCAGATACGCAGTATTTT,CASCWREIADTQYF
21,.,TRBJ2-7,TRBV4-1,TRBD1,TGCGCCGGCATTTCCGAGGGACAGGGTTCGAATATAACCTGTACCCGATACGAGCAGTACTTC,CAGISEGQGSNITCTRYEQYF
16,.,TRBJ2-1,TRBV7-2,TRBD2,TGTGCCAGCAGCTTAGGGACGGGACTAGCGATCAATGAGCAGTTCTTC,CASSLGTGLAINEQFF
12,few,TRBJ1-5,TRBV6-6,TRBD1,TGTGCCAGTACAGGGGGTGTCCAGCCCCAGCATTTT,CASTGGVQPQHF
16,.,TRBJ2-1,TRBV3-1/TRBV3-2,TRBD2,TGTGCCAGCAGCCAACTTAGCGGGGGCCTCTATGATGAGCAGTTCTTC,CASSQLSGGLYDEQFF
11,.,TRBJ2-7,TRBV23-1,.,TGCGCCAGCAGTCCCAGATACGAGCAGTACTTC,CASSPRYEQYF
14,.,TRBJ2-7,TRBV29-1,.,TGCAGCGTTTCAGCTGGGGCAACCTCCTACGAGCAGTACTTC,CSVSAGATSYEQYF
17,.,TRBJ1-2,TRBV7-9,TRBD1,TGTGCCAGCAGCAACCGGGACAGGGGGCGCGGAGGCTATGGCTACACCTTC,CASSNRDRGRGGYGYTF
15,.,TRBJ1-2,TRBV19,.,TGTGCCAGTAGTATAGGACAGAACTTCCCATATGGCTACACCTTC,CASSIGQNFPYGYTF
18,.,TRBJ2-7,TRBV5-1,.,TGCGCCAGCAGCTTGGGGTTCCCCCGGGACTCCCGAGGTGGAGAGCAGTACTTC,CASSLGFPRDSRGGEQYF
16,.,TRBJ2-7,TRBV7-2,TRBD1,TGTGCCAGCAGCCGGGACAGCCGATCTAGCTCCTACGAGCAGTACTTC,CASSRDSRSSSYEQYF
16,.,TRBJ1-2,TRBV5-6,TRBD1,TGTGCCAGCGGGAGACAGGGCAGTCAATTTGGCTATGGCTACACCTTC,CASGRQGSQFGYGYTF
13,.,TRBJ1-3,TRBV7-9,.,TGTGCCATCCCGGGGGGGTTCGGAAACACCATATATTTT,CAIPGGFGNTIYF
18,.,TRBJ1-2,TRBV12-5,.,TGTGCTAGTGGTTTGGCCGCGGGGGGGCCCCGAGTAAGGTATGGCTACACCTTC,CASGLAAGGPRVRYGYTF
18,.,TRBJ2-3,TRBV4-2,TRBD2,TGTGCCAGCAGCCAAGAAACAGGCGGGGGGCCGAGCACAGATACGCAGTATTTT,CASSQETGGGPSTDTQYF
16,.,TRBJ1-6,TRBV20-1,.,TGCAGTGCTAGTACGGGGACTCGAGGCTATAATTCACCCCTCCACTTT,CSASTGTRGYNSPLHF
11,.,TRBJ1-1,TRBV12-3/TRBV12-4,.,TGTGCCAGCAGTTTAGGCCGCGAGTCTTTCTTT,CASSLGRESFF
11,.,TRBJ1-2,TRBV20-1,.,TGCAGTGCTAGTACAGGGACCGGCTACACCTTC,CSASTGTGYTF
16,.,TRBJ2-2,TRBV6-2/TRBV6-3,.,TGTGCCAGCAGTTACCCCCGGGGTACGAACACCGGGGAGCTGTTTTTT,CASSYPRGTNTGELFF
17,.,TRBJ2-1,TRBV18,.,TGTGCCAGCTCACCAGATACTTTTACTAGCTCCTACAATGAGCAGTTCTTC,CASSPDTFTSSYNEQFF
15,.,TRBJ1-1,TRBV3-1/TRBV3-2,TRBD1,TGTGCCAGCAGCCGGACAGGGGTGAGTGTCACTGAAGCTTTCTTT,CASSRTGVSVTEAFF
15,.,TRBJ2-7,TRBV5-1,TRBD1,TGCGCCAGCAGCTTGGGAGGGACAGGGGTCTACGAGCAGTACTTC,CASSLGGTGVYEQYF
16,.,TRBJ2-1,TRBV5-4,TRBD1,TGTGCCAGCAGCTCTAAGACAGGGAGCTCCTACAATGAGCAGTTCTTC,CASSSKTGSSYNEQFF
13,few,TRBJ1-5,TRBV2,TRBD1,TGTGCCAGCAGCGGGACAGGGGGAAAGAATATTGATTTT,CASSGTGGKNIDF
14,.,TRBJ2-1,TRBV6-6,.,TGTGCCAGCAGGACGGGGGGCACGGTAAATGAGCAGTTCTTC,CASRTGGTVNEQFF
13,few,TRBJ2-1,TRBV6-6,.,TGTGCCAGCAGCACGCCCCTAGGCGGTGAGCAGTTCTTC,CASSTPLGGEQFF
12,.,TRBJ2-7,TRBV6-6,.,TGTGCCAGCAGTAGTGGTCAGGCCGAGCAGTACTTC,CASSSGQAEQYF
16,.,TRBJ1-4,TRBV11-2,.,TGTGCCAGCAGCTTACTGGGGGCTGGGAAAGTTGAAAAACTGTTTTTT,CASSLLGAGKVEKLFF
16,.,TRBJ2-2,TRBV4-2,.,TGTGCCAGCAGCCAAGATATGGGCCTTTACACCGGGGAGCTGTTTTTT,CASSQDMGLYTGELFF
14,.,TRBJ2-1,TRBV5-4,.,TGTGCCAGCAGCCCCGGTTCGTCATCGAATGAGCAGTTCTTC,CASSPGSSSNEQFF
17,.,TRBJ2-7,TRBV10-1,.,TGCGCCAGCAGTGAGTCTGGGTTAACAGGCGACTCCTACGAGCAGTACTTC,CASSESGLTGDSYEQYF
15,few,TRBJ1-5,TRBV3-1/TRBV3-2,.,TGTGCCAGCAGCCAGGCAGGGGATACAAGATATCCCCAGCATTTT,CASSQAGDTRYPQHF
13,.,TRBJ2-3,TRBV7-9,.,TGTGCCAGCAGCTTATTGGGCGCAGATACGCAGTATTTT,CASSLLGADTQYF
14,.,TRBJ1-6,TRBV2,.,TGTGCCAGCAGGGAAAACAGGGAATATTCACCCCTCCACTTT,CASRENREYSPLHF
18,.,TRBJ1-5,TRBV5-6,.,TGTGCCAGCAGCCGCCGACTCTCCGGGCGGGGCAGCAATCAGCCCCAGCATTTT,CASSRRLSGRGSNQPQHF
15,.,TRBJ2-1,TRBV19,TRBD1,TGTGCCAGTAGTCGCCTAGGGACAGCATACAATGAGCAGTTCTTC,CASSRLGTAYNEQFF
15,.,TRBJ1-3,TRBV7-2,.,TGTGCCAGCAGCTTAGTAGAGGTCTCTGGAAACACCATATATTTT,CASSLVEVSGNTIYF
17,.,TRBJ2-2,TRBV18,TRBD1,TGTGCCAGCTCCGCCACCAGGGGGCCTCGAAACACCGGGGAGCTGTTTTTT,CASSATRGPRNTGELFF
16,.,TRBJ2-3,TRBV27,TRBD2,TGTGCCAGCAGTTTAGGAGCGGGGGGGTCCCAGGGTACGCAGTATTTT,CASSLGAGGSQGTQYF
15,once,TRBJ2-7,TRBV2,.,TGTGCCAGCAGTGAAAGGCCAGGTCCGACCTACGAGCAGTACTTC,CASSERPGPTYEQYF
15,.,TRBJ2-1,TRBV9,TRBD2,TGTGCCAGCAGCGCCAGACTAGCGGGGTTTAGTGAGCAGTTCTTC,CASSARLAGFSEQFF
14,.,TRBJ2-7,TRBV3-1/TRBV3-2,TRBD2,TGTGCCAGCAGCAAGACTAGCGGAGACTACGAGCAGTACTTC,CASSKTSGDYEQYF
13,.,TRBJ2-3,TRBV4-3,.,TGCGCCAGCAGCCGTCAGGGGTCAGATACGCAGTATTTT,CASSRQGSDTQYF
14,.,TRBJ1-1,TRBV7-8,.,TGTGCCAGCAGCTTAGGGACAGTGAACACTGAAGCTTTCTTT,CASSLGTVNTEAFF